This record looks at one T cell receptor beta chain sequence and its context. V was pared by 5 bases and J by 3 bases, with 5 bases of the junction left unmatched. Looked up from germline, CDR1 is LNHDA and CDR2 is SQIVND (reference sequence). The CDR3 is 14 amino acids. This sample is part of a study of blood T cell repertoires in COVID-19. Overall study context: Samples of COVID-19 (acute and convalescent) were obtained from the United States, Italy and Spain. T cells, B-cell-depleted T cells, or PBMCs supplied cDNA or gDNA.

The data were produced by immunoSEQ multiplex PCR, yet TCRdb's version contains in-frame clones alone and is incomplete. In the table there are about 300,000 clones, 70% to 90% of which are singletons. Sequencing was performed on peripheral blood. This chain connects TRBV19 to TRBJ2-7, with 9 bases fitting TRBD1. The origin of this receptor is a man younger than 30 who had recovered from COVID-19. The CDR3 DNA is TGTGCCAGTAGTGAAGGGACAGGGTTCTACGAGCAGTACTTC. It yields the protein CASSEGTGFYEQYF.